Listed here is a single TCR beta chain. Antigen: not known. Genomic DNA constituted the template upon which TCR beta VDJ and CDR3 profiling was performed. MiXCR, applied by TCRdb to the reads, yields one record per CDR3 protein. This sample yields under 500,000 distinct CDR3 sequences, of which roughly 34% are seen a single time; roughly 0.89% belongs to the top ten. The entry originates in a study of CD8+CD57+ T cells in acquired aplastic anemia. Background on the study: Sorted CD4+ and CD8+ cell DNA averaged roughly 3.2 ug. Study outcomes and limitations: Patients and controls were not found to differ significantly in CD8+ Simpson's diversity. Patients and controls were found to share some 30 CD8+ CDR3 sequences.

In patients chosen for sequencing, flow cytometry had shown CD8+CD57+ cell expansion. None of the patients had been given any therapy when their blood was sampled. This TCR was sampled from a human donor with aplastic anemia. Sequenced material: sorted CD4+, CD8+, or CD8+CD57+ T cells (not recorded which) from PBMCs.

This CDR3 reads CAWNRPQGGTDTQYF. The CDR3, as DNA: TGTGCCTGGAACCGCCCACAGGGGGGCACAGATACGCAGTATTTT. V is TRBV30 and J is TRBJ2-3; 8 bases are a match to TRBD1. CDR3 length: 15 amino acids. Germline V gene lookup returns CDR1 GTSNPN and CDR2 SVGIG (reference sequence). V lost 4 bases to trimming and J lost 1 base; unmatched junction nucleotides: 7.